This T cell receptor beta chain was sequenced during a study of blood T cell repertoires in COVID-19. Turning to the study itself: Spain, Italy and the United States supplied samples that represented acute and convalescent COVID-19. Sources were T cells, B-cell-depleted T cells, or PBMCs; the material itself was cDNA or gDNA.

Methods used by the authors: Estimation of nucleated cell counts was performed using reference gene primer amplification. Measured with immunoSEQ multiplex PCR; TCRdb has only the in-frame clones, and not every one. V and J calls and clone size are as listed in that table; D and trimming were resolved from the DNA. The repertoire holds 150,000 to 200,000 clones, with 88% as singletons. Trimming removed 6 bases from V and 9 bases from J; junction bases left unmatched: 11. The CDR3 runs to 14 residues. Looked up from germline, CDR1 is SEHNR and CDR2 is FQNEAQ (reference sequence). The sample was peripheral blood. This rearrangement joins TRBV7-9 to TRBJ2-1; 7 bases align to TRBD1. This TCR was sampled from a man in his 60s with acute or convalescent COVID-19. The CDR3 loop is CASRLDRVGGEQFF. CDR3 coding DNA: TGTGCCAGCAGGCTTGACAGGGTGGGTGGTGAGCAGTTCTTC.